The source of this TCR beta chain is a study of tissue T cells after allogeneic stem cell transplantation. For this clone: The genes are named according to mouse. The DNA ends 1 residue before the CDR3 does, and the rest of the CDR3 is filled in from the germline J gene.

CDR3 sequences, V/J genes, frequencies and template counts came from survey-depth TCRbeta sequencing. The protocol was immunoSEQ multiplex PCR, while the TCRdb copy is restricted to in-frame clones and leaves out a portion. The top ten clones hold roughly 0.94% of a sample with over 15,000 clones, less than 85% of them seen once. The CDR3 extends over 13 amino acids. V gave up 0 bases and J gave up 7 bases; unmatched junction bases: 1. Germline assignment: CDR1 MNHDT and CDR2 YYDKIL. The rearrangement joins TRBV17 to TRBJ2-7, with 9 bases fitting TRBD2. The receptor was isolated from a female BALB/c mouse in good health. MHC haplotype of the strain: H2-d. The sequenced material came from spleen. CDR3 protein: CASSRDGGAEQYF. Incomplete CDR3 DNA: TGTGCTAGCAGTAGAGATGGGGGGGCGGAACAGTAC.